This T cell receptor (beta chain) was found in a study of beta chain features in type 1 diabetes. Overall study: No age, gender or cell yield differences were seen between patients and healthy donors.

V lost 1 base and J 2 bases, leaving 13 bases between the germline ends. CDR1 SGHTA and CDR2 FQGNSA come from the germline V gene. The CDR3 length is 16 residues. Study results and limitations: Insertions were fewer and deletions more numerous at VDJ junctions in type 1 diabetes patients.

In the case of this clone: Its antigen is not known.

The authors reverse transcribed all of the isolated RNA, so sequencing captured expressed TCRB transcripts. TCRdb keeps only in-frame clones here, not all; method: immunoSEQ multiplex PCR. The sample lists about 16,000 clones, approximately 55% occurring once. The source of this sequence is a woman between 18 and 29 years old in good health. The V gene is TRBV7-2, the J gene TRBJ2-3; D gene unclear. Sequencing was done on a sample of stem cell memory CD4+ T cells from blood. The CDR3 loop reads CASSLVSLMSTDTQYF. Here the CDR3 DNA reads TGTGCCAGCAGCTTAGTTAGCCTAATGTCCACAGATACGCAGTATTTT.